A selection of T cell receptor beta chains follows, all from one sample in a study of OX40 agonist ivuxolimab in advanced cancers. The repertoire was sequenced with immunoSEQ multiplex PCR; TCRdb's copy has only in-frame clones and lacks some. This table holds 77,000 or so clones, around 85% found once. Sequenced material: CD4+ or CD8+ T cells sorted from blood, taken in a trial of the OX40 agonist ivuxolimab. The receptor set was obtained from an adult with an advanced solid tumor such as melanoma, head and neck, liver or kidney cancer. Both conserved end residues are part of each CDR3. A D gene is named only where the DNA matches it firmly. Some rows mark clone size as missing; the rest say once, few, many or name a class of expanded clone.

v_gene: TRBV28; abundance: once; j_gene: TRBJ2-3; d_gene: TRBD1; CDR3nt: TGTGCCAGCAGTGCAATAAGGGGGCTGAGGGATACGCAGTATTTT; CDR3aa: CASSAIRGLRDTQYF
v_gene: TRBV30; abundance: .; j_gene: TRBJ1-2; d_gene: .; CDR3nt: TGTGCCTGGAGTCCCCGAAGGGCGTATGGCTACACCTTC; CDR3aa: CAWSPRRAYGYTF
v_gene: TRBV6-1; abundance: .; j_gene: TRBJ2-7; d_gene: TRBD1; CDR3nt: TGTGCCAGCAGAGCCACAGGGGGCATCTACGAGCAGTACTTC; CDR3aa: CASRATGGIYEQYF
v_gene: TRBV28; abundance: .; j_gene: TRBJ2-3; d_gene: .; CDR3nt: TGTGCCAGCAGTTGGGGACACGGCCGGAATACGCAGTATTTT; CDR3aa: CASSWGHGRNTQYF
v_gene: TRBV5-5; abundance: .; j_gene: TRBJ2-7; d_gene: TRBD2; CDR3nt: TGTGCCAGCAGTTTTGGACTAGCGGGAGTTTCCGAGCAGTACTTC; CDR3aa: CASSFGLAGVSEQYF
v_gene: TRBV19; abundance: .; j_gene: TRBJ2-7; d_gene: TRBD2; CDR3nt: TGTGCCAGTAGTACCTTTAGCGGGAGTCTGAACGAGCAGTACTTC; CDR3aa: CASSTFSGSLNEQYF
v_gene: TRBV19; abundance: .; j_gene: TRBJ2-1; d_gene: TRBD2; CDR3nt: TGTGCCAGTAGCGGGCTAGCGGGATCCTCCTACAATGAGCAGTTCTTC; CDR3aa: CASSGLAGSSYNEQFF
v_gene: TRBV5-1; abundance: few; j_gene: TRBJ1-3; d_gene: .; CDR3nt: TGCGCCAGCAGCCCGGGGGGCGAGAGCTCTGGAAACACCATATATTTT; CDR3aa: CASSPGGESSGNTIYF
v_gene: TRBV30; abundance: .; j_gene: TRBJ2-7; d_gene: .; CDR3nt: TGTGCCTCCCGGGACAACTACGAGCAGTACTTC; CDR3aa: CASRDNYEQYF
v_gene: TRBV5-1; abundance: .; j_gene: TRBJ2-5; d_gene: TRBD1; CDR3nt: TGCGCCAGCGGGGCGAAAGGGGGCCGAGAGACCCAGTACTTC; CDR3aa: CASGAKGGRETQYF
v_gene: TRBV10-3; abundance: .; j_gene: TRBJ2-1; d_gene: TRBD2; CDR3nt: TGTGCCATCCAAGCGGGGGGCTCCTACAATGAGCAGTTCTTC; CDR3aa: CAIQAGGSYNEQFF
v_gene: TRBV6-5; abundance: .; j_gene: TRBJ2-7; d_gene: TRBD1; CDR3nt: TGTGCCAGCAGTTATAACAGGGGCTACGAGCAGTACTTC; CDR3aa: CASSYNRGYEQYF
v_gene: TRBV14; abundance: .; j_gene: TRBJ2-3; d_gene: .; CDR3nt: TGTGCCAGCAGCCAAGACACCTACACAGATACGCAGTATTTT; CDR3aa: CASSQDTYTDTQYF
v_gene: TRBV5-4; abundance: .; j_gene: TRBJ2-5; d_gene: .; CDR3nt: TGTGCCAGCAGCTTGCGGGGGGGACAGGGACGGAGTTTAGAGACCCAGTACTTC; CDR3aa: CASSLRGGQGRSLETQYF
v_gene: TRBV9; abundance: .; j_gene: TRBJ1-5; d_gene: .; CDR3nt: TGTGCCAGCAGCGAGGACCCGTCGCCCAATCAGCCCCAGCATTTT; CDR3aa: CASSEDPSPNQPQHF
v_gene: TRBV18; abundance: .; j_gene: TRBJ1-1; d_gene: .; CDR3nt: TGTGCCAGCTCACCACTTGCTCAGGGTTCGGGGCTAAACACTGAAGCTTTCTTT; CDR3aa: CASSPLAQGSGLNTEAFF
v_gene: TRBV30; abundance: few; j_gene: TRBJ1-5; d_gene: .; CDR3nt: TGTGCCTGGAGTGCCCAGGGGAGAGATCAGCCCCAGCATTTT; CDR3aa: CAWSAQGRDQPQHF
v_gene: TRBV19; abundance: .; j_gene: TRBJ2-5; d_gene: .; CDR3nt: TGTGCCAGTAGTATTACCGGGGGCGATGAGACCCAGTACTTC; CDR3aa: CASSITGGDETQYF
v_gene: TRBV19; abundance: .; j_gene: TRBJ2-3; d_gene: TRBD1; CDR3nt: TGTGCCAGTAGTATTCCCACAGGGGACGCGCAGTATTTT; CDR3aa: CASSIPTGDAQYF
v_gene: TRBV5-5; abundance: .; j_gene: TRBJ2-2; d_gene: TRBD2; CDR3nt: TGTGCCAGCTGTATGCTAGCGGGCAAGAACACCGGGGAGCTGTTTTTT; CDR3aa: CASCMLAGKNTGELFF
v_gene: TRBV11-2; abundance: .; j_gene: TRBJ2-7; d_gene: TRBD1; CDR3nt: TGTGCCAGCAACCTCGCACAGGGGTACGAGCAGTACTTC; CDR3aa: CASNLAQGYEQYF
v_gene: TRBV19; abundance: .; j_gene: TRBJ1-6; d_gene: .; CDR3nt: TGTGCCAGTAGTACCACAGGCGTGCCCAATTCACCCCTCCACTTT; CDR3aa: CASSTTGVPNSPLHF
v_gene: TRBV25-1; abundance: .; j_gene: TRBJ2-7; d_gene: TRBD1; CDR3nt: TGTGCCAGCAGTGTGACAGGGGGCGGGGAGCAGTACTTC; CDR3aa: CASSVTGGGEQYF
v_gene: TRBV5-1; abundance: .; j_gene: TRBJ2-5; d_gene: TRBD2; CDR3nt: TGCGCCAGCAGCTTGACTAGCGGGAGCGTTCAAGAGACCCAGTACTTC; CDR3aa: CASSLTSGSVQETQYF
v_gene: TRBV14; abundance: .; j_gene: TRBJ2-1; d_gene: .; CDR3nt: TGTGCCAGCAGCCAAGATTATGAGCAGTTCTTC; CDR3aa: CASSQDYEQFF
v_gene: TRBV18; abundance: .; j_gene: TRBJ2-7; d_gene: .; CDR3nt: TGTGCCAGCTCATCCCGCCTGGGAGAGGGCGGACACTACGAGCAGTACTTC; CDR3aa: CASSSRLGEGGHYEQYF
v_gene: TRBV11-2; abundance: .; j_gene: TRBJ2-4; d_gene: .; CDR3nt: TGTGCCAGCAGGGAGGGAGCCAAAAACATTCAGTACTTC; CDR3aa: CASREGAKNIQYF
v_gene: TRBV7-8; abundance: .; j_gene: TRBJ1-1; d_gene: .; CDR3nt: TGTGCCAGCTCCTCAGGGATGACGAACACTGAAGCTTTCTTT; CDR3aa: CASSSGMTNTEAFF
v_gene: TRBV7-9; abundance: .; j_gene: TRBJ2-6; d_gene: .; CDR3nt: TGTGCCAGCAGCTTAGCAGGGGCTGGGGCCAACGTCCTGACTTTC; CDR3aa: CASSLAGAGANVLTF
v_gene: TRBV7-3; abundance: .; j_gene: TRBJ2-1; d_gene: TRBD2; CDR3nt: TGTGCCAGCAGCTTAAGGGGACTAGCGGGAGAGTACAATGAGCAGTTCTTC; CDR3aa: CASSLRGLAGEYNEQFF
v_gene: TRBV14; abundance: .; j_gene: TRBJ1-3; d_gene: .; CDR3nt: TGTGCCAGCAGCCAAGAATGGGGAGCCGGAAACACCATATATTTT; CDR3aa: CASSQEWGAGNTIYF
v_gene: TRBV16; abundance: .; j_gene: TRBJ1-1; d_gene: TRBD1; CDR3nt: TGTGCCAGCAGAAAGGGACAGGGGAGCACTGAAGCTTTCTTT; CDR3aa: CASRKGQGSTEAFF
v_gene: TRBV18; abundance: .; j_gene: TRBJ2-1; d_gene: .; CDR3nt: TGTGCCAGCTCACCCGCCCCCTCCTACAATGAGCAGTTCTTC; CDR3aa: CASSPAPSYNEQFF
v_gene: TRBV30; abundance: .; j_gene: TRBJ2-1; d_gene: TRBD2; CDR3nt: TGTGCCTGGAGTGTAGGAGCTCTACTAGCGGCCAAGAGCTCCTACAATGAGCAGTTCTTC; CDR3aa: CAWSVGALLAAKSSYNEQFF
v_gene: TRBV5-1; abundance: .; j_gene: TRBJ2-3; d_gene: TRBD2; CDR3nt: TGCGCCAGCAGCTTGACCGGGAGGGCCGTAGATACGCAGTATTTT; CDR3aa: CASSLTGRAVDTQYF
v_gene: TRBV11-2; abundance: .; j_gene: TRBJ1-3; d_gene: TRBD1; CDR3nt: TGTGCCAGCAGCCCACCCCTCCGGGAGGGGGCTTGGGGAAACACCATATATTTT; CDR3aa: CASSPPLREGAWGNTIYF
v_gene: TRBV2; abundance: once; j_gene: TRBJ1-2; d_gene: .; CDR3nt: TGTGCCAGCAGGAAGGGGAGTAACTATGGCTACACCTTC; CDR3aa: CASRKGSNYGYTF
v_gene: TRBV2; abundance: few; j_gene: TRBJ1-5; d_gene: .; CDR3nt: TGTGCCAGCAGGACCGGGAGGGACCAGCCCCAGCATTTT; CDR3aa: CASRTGRDQPQHF
v_gene: TRBV6-1; abundance: .; j_gene: TRBJ2-6; d_gene: .; CDR3nt: TGTGCCAGCAGTCTGGGGGGTGGTGGGGCCAACGTCCTGACTTTC; CDR3aa: CASSLGGGGANVLTF
v_gene: TRBV7-3; abundance: .; j_gene: TRBJ2-1; d_gene: TRBD2; CDR3nt: TGTGCCAGCAGCCCTACTAGCGGGAGACCCTACAATGAGCAGTTCTTC; CDR3aa: CASSPTSGRPYNEQFF
v_gene: TRBV11-3; abundance: .; j_gene: TRBJ1-1; d_gene: .; CDR3nt: TGTGCCAGCAGCTATGGGACGGCCAACACTGAAGCTTTCTTT; CDR3aa: CASSYGTANTEAFF